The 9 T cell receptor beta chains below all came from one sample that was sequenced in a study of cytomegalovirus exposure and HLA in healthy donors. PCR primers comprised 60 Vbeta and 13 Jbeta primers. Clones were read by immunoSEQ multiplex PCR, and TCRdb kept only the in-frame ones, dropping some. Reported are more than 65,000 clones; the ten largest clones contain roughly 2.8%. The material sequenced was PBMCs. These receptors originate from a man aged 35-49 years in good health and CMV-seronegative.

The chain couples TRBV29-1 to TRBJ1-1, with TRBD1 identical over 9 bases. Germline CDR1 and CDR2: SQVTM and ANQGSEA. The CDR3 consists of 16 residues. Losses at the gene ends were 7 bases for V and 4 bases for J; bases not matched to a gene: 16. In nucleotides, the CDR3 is TGCAGCGCCTCCGCAGGACAGGGGAATCTTGCCACTGAAGCTTTCTTT. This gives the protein CSASAGQGNLATEAFF.

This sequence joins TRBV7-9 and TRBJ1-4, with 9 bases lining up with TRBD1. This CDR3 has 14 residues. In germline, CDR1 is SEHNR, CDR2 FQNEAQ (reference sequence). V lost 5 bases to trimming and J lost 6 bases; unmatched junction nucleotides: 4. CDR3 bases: TGTGCCAGCAGCGAACAGGGGGCGCATGAAAAACTGTTTTTT. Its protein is CASSEQGAHEKLFF.

Here the CDR3 DNA reads TGTGCCAGCAGCTTTCCCGCCGGGACTAGCGAGGGAGAGACCCAGTACTTC. Its translation: CASSFPAGTSEGETQYF. The J gene is TRBJ2-5, the V gene TRBV7-9; 10 positions match TRBD2. This CDR3 is built from 17 residues. With 3 bases clipped from V and 4 bases from J, the junction kept 11 bases outside the gene matches. Germline CDR1 is SEHNR and CDR2 is FQNEAQ (reference sequence).

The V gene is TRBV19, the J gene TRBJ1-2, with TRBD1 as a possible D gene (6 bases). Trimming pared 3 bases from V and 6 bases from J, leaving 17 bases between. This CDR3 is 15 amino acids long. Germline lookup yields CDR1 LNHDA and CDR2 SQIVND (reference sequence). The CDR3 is CASSMGRTVTHGYTF. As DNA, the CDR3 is TGTGCCAGTAGTATGGGCCGGACAGTCACACATGGCTACACCTTC.

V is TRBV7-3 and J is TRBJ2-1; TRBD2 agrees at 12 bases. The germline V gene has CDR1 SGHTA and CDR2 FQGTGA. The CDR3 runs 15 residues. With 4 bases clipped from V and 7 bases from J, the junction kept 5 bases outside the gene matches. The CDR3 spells CASSWTSGDGNEQFF. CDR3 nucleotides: TGTGCCAGCAGCTGGACTAGCGGGGATGGGAATGAGCAGTTCTTC. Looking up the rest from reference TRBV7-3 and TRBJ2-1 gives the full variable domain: GAGVSQTPSNKVTEKGKYVELRCDPISGHTALYWYRQSLGQGPEFLIYFQGTGAADDSGLPNDRFFAVRPEGSVSTLKIQRTERGDSAVYLCASSWTSGDGNEQFFGPGTRLTVL.

CDR3 protein: CSVRDYEQYF. As DNA, the CDR3 is TGCAGCGTTCGGGACTACGAGCAGTACTTC. The chain has TRBV29-1 and TRBJ2-7; weak D call: TRBD2 (5 bases). Germline V CDR1 and CDR2: SQVTM, ANQGSEA. The V end was cut by 5 bases, the J end by 3 bases, with 5 bases between. The CDR3 has 10 amino acids.

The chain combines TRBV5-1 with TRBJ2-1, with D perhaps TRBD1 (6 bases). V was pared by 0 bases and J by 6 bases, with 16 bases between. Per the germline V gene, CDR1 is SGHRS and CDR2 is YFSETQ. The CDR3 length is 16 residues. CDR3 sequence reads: CASSLVAGDIINEQFF. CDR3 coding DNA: TGCGCCAGCAGCTTGGTTGCAGGGGACATAATCAATGAGCAGTTCTTC.

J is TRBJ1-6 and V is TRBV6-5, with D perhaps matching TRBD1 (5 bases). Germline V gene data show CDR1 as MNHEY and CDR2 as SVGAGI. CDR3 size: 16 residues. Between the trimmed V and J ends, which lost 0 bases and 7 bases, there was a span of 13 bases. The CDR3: CASSYSTAGKNSPLHF. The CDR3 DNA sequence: TGTGCCAGCAGTTACTCGACGGCAGGGAAAAATTCACCCCTCCACTTT.

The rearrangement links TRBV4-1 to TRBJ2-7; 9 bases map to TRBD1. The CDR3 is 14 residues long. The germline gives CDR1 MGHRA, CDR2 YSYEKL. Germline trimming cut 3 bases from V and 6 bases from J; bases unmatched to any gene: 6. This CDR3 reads CASSHPGTGSEQYF. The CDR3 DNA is TGCGCCAGCAGCCACCCTGGGACAGGGTCCGAGCAGTACTTC.